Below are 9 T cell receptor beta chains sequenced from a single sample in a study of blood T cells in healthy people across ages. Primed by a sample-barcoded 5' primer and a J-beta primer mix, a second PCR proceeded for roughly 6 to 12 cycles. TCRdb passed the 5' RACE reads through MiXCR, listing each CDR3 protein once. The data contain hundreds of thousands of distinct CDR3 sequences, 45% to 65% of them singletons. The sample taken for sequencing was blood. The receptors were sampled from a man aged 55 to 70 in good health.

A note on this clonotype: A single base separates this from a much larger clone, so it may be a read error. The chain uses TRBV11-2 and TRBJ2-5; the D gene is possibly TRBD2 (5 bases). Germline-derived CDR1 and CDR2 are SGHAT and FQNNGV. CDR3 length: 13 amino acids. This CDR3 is CASSVDRGKGGYF. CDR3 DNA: TGTGCCAGCAGCGTAGATCGGGGAAAAGGCGGGTACTTC.

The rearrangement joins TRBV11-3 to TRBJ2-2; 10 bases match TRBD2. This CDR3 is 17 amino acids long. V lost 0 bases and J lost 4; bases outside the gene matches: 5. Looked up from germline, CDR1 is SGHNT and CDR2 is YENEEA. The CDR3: CASSLDQLAGRTGELFF. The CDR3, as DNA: TGTGCCAGCAGCTTAGATCAACTAGCGGGGCGCACCGGGGAGCTGTTTTTT.

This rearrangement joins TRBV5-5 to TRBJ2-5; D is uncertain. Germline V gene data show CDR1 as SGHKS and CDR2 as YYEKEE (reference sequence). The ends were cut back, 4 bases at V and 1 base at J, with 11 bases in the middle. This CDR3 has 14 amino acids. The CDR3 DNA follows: TGTGCCAGCAGCCCCCGGGTGTTCCAAGAGACCCAGTACTTC. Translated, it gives CASSPRVFQETQYF.

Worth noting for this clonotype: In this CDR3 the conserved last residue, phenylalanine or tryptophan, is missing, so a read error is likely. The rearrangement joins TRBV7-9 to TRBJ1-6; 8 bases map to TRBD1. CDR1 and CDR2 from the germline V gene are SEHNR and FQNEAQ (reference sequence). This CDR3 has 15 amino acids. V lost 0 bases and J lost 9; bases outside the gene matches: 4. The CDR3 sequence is CASSLAGQGGSPLHS. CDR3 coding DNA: TGTGCCAGCAGCTTAGCAGGACAGGGAGGTTCACCCCTCCACTCT.

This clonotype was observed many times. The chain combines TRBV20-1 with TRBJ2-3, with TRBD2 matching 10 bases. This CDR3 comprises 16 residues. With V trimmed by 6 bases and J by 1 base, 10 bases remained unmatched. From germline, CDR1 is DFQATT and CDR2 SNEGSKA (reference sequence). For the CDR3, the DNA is TGCAGTGCCGCCAGTCCAACTAGCGGGGGCACAGATACGCAGTATTTT. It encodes CSAASPTSGGTDTQYF.

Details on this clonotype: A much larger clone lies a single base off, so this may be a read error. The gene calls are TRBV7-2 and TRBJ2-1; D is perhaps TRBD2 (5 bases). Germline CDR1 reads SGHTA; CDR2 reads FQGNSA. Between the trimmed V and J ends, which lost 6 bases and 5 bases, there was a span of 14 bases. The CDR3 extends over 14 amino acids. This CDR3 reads CASRLGGYNNEQFF. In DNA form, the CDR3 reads TGTGCCAGCAGATTGGGCGGGTATAACAATGAGCAGTTCTTC. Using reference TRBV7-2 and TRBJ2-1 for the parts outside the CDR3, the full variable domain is GAGVSQSPSNKVTEKGKDVELRCDPISGHTALYWYRQSLGQGLEFLIYFQGNSAPDKSGLPSDRFSAERTGGSVSTLTIQRTQQEDSAVYLCASRLGGYNNEQFFGPGTRLTVL.

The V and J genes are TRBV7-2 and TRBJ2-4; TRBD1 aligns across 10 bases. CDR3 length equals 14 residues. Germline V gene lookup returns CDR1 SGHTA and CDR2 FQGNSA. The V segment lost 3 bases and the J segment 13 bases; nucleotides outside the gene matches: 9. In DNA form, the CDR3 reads TGTGCCAGCAGCTTTACCGGGACAGGGGATGGGCAGTACTTC. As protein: CASSFTGTGDGQYF.

The CDR3 DNA follows: TGCAGTGCTCGTGCCGTTAGCTCCTACGAGCAGTACTTC. Protein: CSARAVSSYEQYF. The chain is built from TRBV20-1 and TRBJ2-7; D remains ambiguous. CDR3 length equals 13 residues. Germline lookup yields CDR1 DFQATT and CDR2 SNEGSKA (reference sequence). V lost 5 bases, J lost 0 bases, and 11 bases lay in between.

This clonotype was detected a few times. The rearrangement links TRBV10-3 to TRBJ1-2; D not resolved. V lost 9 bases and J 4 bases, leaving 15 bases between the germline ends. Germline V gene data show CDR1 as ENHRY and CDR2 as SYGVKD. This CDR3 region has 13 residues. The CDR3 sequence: CAIWEGSGYGYTF. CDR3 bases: TGTGCCATTTGGGAGGGTTCGGGCTATGGCTACACCTTC.